The following is a TCR beta chain sequence with its context. Germline CDR1 reads SGHAT; CDR2 reads FQNNGV. The V gene end was trimmed by 5 bases and the J gene end by 5 bases; junction bases not matched to a gene: 4. The CDR3 totals 14 residues. The record originates from a study of CD8 T cells in Susac syndrome. The RNA input was about 0.5 to 1 ug, and it was reverse transcribed with random hexamers. Across 54 Vbeta and 13 Jbeta, TCR beta CDR3 was amplified with immunoSEQ multiplex PCR. TCRdb re-derived calls from the immunoSEQ multiplex PCR reads in MiXCR, one entry per CDR3 protein. The table includes around 270,000 distinct CDR3 sequences, 89% detected once. CD8+ and CD4+ T cells were negatively isolated; TEMRA cells were FACS-enriched.

The V and J genes are TRBV11-2 and TRBJ2-3; 10 bases fit TRBD1. What was sequenced was CD8+ T cells from PBMCs. The receptor comes from a human donor with multiple sclerosis. The CDR3 DNA is TGTGCCAGCAGCACCGGACAGGGGGTAGATACGCAGTATTTT. Encoded protein: CASSTGQGVDTQYF.